This T cell receptor (beta chain) was sequenced during a study of early T cells in non-severe SARS-CoV-2 infection. Researchers tagged individual cDNA molecules with unique molecular identifiers. TCRdb independently ran MiXCR on the 5' RACE reads; one entry per CDR3 protein. Here the sample spans fewer than 100,000 distinct CDR3 sequences, around 8.7% being singletons. The germline CDR1 and CDR2 sequences are SGHTA and FQGTGA. The length of the CDR3 is 15 residues. With 6 bases clipped from V and 2 bases from J, the junction kept 6 bases outside the gene matches. Findings of the study overall: Anti-spike CD8 responses were favored by VDJdb matching, which missed private and CD4 specificities.

At least ten counts were recorded for this clonotype. Its antigen is unidentified. The sequenced material came from whole blood. V and J are TRBV7-3 and TRBJ2-5; TRBD2 matches at 10 bases. The clonotype originates from an adult who was a healthcare worker with PCR-confirmed SARS-CoV-2 infection or an uninfected control (not recorded which). For the CDR3, the DNA is TGTGCCAGCAGTCCAGCGGGAGGGATTCAAGAGACCCAGTACTTC. It translates to CASSPAGGIQETQYF.